The clone carrying this TCR beta chain was seen many times. The sample originates from a study of blood T cells in healthy people across ages. CDR3 length: 13 amino acids. Germline CDR1 reads MNHEY; CDR2 reads SMNVEV (reference sequence). Trimming left V 0 bases short and J 2 bases short, with 4 bases between. With a J-beta primer mix and a sample-barcoded 5' primer, a second PCR ran 7 to 11 cycles. Each cDNA molecule was tagged by a template-switch adaptor that had 12 random nucleotides. TCRdb recomputed calls from the 5' RACE reads with MiXCR, one row per CDR3 protein. The sample records hundreds of thousands of distinct CDR3 sequences, 20% to 30% being singletons. This sample was shared with a second study, whose subject was T cells of mothers and their children.

Sequencing was done on a sample of blood. The origin of this receptor is a boy younger than 18 in good health. V and J are TRBV27 and TRBJ1-2; D is undetermined. The CDR3 sequence is CASSLSGNYGYTF. DNA of the CDR3: TGTGCCAGCAGTTTATCGGGAAACTATGGCTACACCTTC.